Sequencing of this T cell receptor beta chain was carried out in a study of T cells in Graves' hyperthyroidism and ophthalmopathy. Unmatched junction bases numbered 9, after V lost 5 bases and J lost 6 bases. This CDR3 has 14 amino acids. In germline, CDR1 is SNHLY, CDR2 FYNNEI. Absence of ophthalmopathy progression within 18 months defined stable Graves' hyperthyroidism. Researchers barred patients who had uncontrolled infection, other autoimmune disease, pregnancy or lactation. Diagnosis rested on symptoms, serum thyroxine and TRAb, thyroid ultrasound, and orbital computed tomography. Points from the study as a whole: Most thyroid clonotypes expanded above 0.001 appeared in blood too.

The TCR beta CDR3 regions underwent amplification using RNA transcripts as the source. Carried out on the TCR CDR3, a first-round RT-PCR used the HTBI primer set. Each CDR3 protein gets one entry after TCRdb re-called the multiplex PCR reads with MiXCR. The table shows about 590,000 distinct CDR3 sequences, with less than 20% occurring only once. The sample holds many counts of this clonotype. Antigen: not known. The specimen was blood. The chain has TRBV2 and TRBJ1-2, with 7 bases fitting TRBD1. This clonotype was obtained from a woman under 40 with Graves' hyperthyroidism. CDR3 DNA sequence: TGTGCCAGCAGTCTAATGGGACAGCCCGATGGCTACACCTTC. It yields the protein CASSLMGQPDGYTF. The whole variable domain, filled in from reference TRBV2 and TRBJ1-2, reads EPEVTQTPSHQVTQMGQEVILRCVPISNHLYFYWYRQILGQKVEFLVSFYNNEISEKSEIFDDQFSVERPDGSNFTLKIRSTKLEDSAMYFCASSLMGQPDGYTFGSGTRLTVV.